The sequence of this T cell receptor beta chain was determined in a study of T cell clones after liver transplantation. At the level of the study: In this trial, immunosuppression withdrawal was attempted within 2 years of liver transplant.

The CDR3 runs 13 residues. Germline V gene data show CDR1 as LNHNV and CDR2 as YYDKDF (reference sequence). With 8 bases removed from V and 1 base from J, the gap between germline ends came to 12 bases. Sequencing used immunoSEQ multiplex PCR; TCRdb keeps in-frame clones, though not all of them. The sample includes nearly 45,000 clones, roughly 84% of them seen just once. The receptor's source is a human patient who received a liver transplant. Some T cells may trace back to the graft donor. The sequencing here drew on CD4+ T cells from blood, taken 24 months after liver transplant. The chain carries TRBV15 and TRBJ2-7; the D gene could be TRBD1 or TRBD2 (6 bases each). Here the CDR3 DNA reads TGTGCCACCTCTAGGGGGGCTTCCTACGAGCAGTACTTC. Its protein product is CATSRGASYEQYF.